This is a list of T cell receptor beta chains from one sample in a study of T cell responses to AZD1222 COVID-19 vaccine. Method: immunoSEQ multiplex PCR; TCRdb's copy keeps in-frame clones and lacks some. Of some 120,000 clones listed, roughly nine tenths were seen once; the top ten hold approximately 3%. The starting material was peripheral blood, obtained on day 0 of AZD1222 vaccination. The receptors derive from an adult in good health. The CDR3 runs from the conserved cysteine through the conserved F or W. A D gene is named only where the DNA matches it firmly. Only some rows state a clone size, as once, few, many or a class for expanded clones.

CDR3nt	CDR3aa	v_gene	d_gene	j_gene	abundance
TGTGCCAGCAGTCCCTGGGGGAATCAATTTAGCTCCTATAATTCACCCCTCCACTTT	CASSPWGNQFSSYNSPLHF	TRBV28	-	TRBJ1-6	once
TGTGCCAGCAGCACCTCACCCTACGAGCAGTACTTC	CASSTSPYEQYF	TRBV5-4	-	TRBJ2-7	-
TGTGCCAGCAGTTCGGGACCCGCACCCCTCCACTTT	CASSSGPAPLHF	TRBV2	-	TRBJ1-6	-
TGTGCCAGTAGTATAGCGGGAGGCAGCACAGATACGCAGTATTTT	CASSIAGGSTDTQYF	TRBV19	TRBD2	TRBJ2-3	-
TGTGCCAGCAGCTTCGGGACAGGGGGCGCCGGTGGCTACACCTTC	CASSFGTGGAGGYTF	TRBV13	TRBD1	TRBJ1-2	-
TGTGCCAGCAGCCCTAACAGGGGGCCCAACTATGGCTACACCTTC	CASSPNRGPNYGYTF	TRBV7-2	TRBD1	TRBJ1-2	-
TGTGCCAGCAGTGAGGGACGGCTACACCTCGGGGAGCTGTTTTTT	CASSEGRLHLGELFF	TRBV2	-	TRBJ2-2	few
TGTGCCAGCAGTGAAACGGGACAGAATGAAAAACTGTTTTTT	CASSETGQNEKLFF	TRBV2	TRBD1	TRBJ1-4	-
TGTGCCAGCAGTACGAAACGACAGGGGGCTACCGCCGAGCAGTACTTC	CASSTKRQGATAEQYF	TRBV28	TRBD1	TRBJ2-7	-
TGTGCCAGCAGTCACTTGACTAGCGGGAGACCCGGGGAGCTGTTTTTT	CASSHLTSGRPGELFF	TRBV6-5	TRBD2	TRBJ2-2	-
TGTGCCAGCAGCGACGGGACGCACAACTATGGCTACACCTTC	CASSDGTHNYGYTF	TRBV5-5	-	TRBJ1-2	-
TGCAGTGCTAGTACCACAGGGGGCGAATACTCACCCCTCCACTTT	CSASTTGGEYSPLHF	TRBV20-1	TRBD1	TRBJ1-6	-
TGTGCCAGCAGCTTAGAGCGGGAGTGGCGAGAGACCCAGTACTTC	CASSLEREWRETQYF	TRBV7-8	TRBD2	TRBJ2-5	-
TGTGCCTGGAGCCCCGGCGGGTCCGATGAAAAACTGTTTTTT	CAWSPGGSDEKLFF	TRBV30	-	TRBJ1-4	-
TGTGCCAGCAGCCCCGGAGAGGGGAGCGAAAAACTGTTTTTT	CASSPGEGSEKLFF	TRBV3-1/TRBV3-2	-	TRBJ1-4	-
TGTGCCAGCAGCGTAGAAGTAGCAAGCCGCGGTGAGCAGTTCTTC	CASSVEVASRGEQFF	TRBV5-6	-	TRBJ2-1	-
TGTGCCAGCACCGAAACGGACGGGCAGCCCCAGCATTTT	CASTETDGQPQHF	TRBV12-3/TRBV12-4	-	TRBJ1-5	-
TGCGCCAGCAGCCAAGGGACAGGGGGCAACACTGAAGCTTTCTTT	CASSQGTGGNTEAFF	TRBV4-3	TRBD1	TRBJ1-1	-
TGTGCCAGCAGTTCTGGAAACACCATATATTTT	CASSSGNTIYF	TRBV2	-	TRBJ1-3	-
TGCGCCAGCAGCCAAGATTTCGTCCCCACCGGGGCAGATACGCAGTATTTT	CASSQDFVPTGADTQYF	TRBV4-1	-	TRBJ2-3	few
TGTGCCAGCAGCCCCTCTTACAGACCCGGGGAGCTGTTTTTT	CASSPSYRPGELFF	TRBV14	-	TRBJ2-2	-
TGTGCCAGCAGGCGTGGCTCCTCTGGGGCCAACGTCCTGACTTTC	CASRRGSSGANVLTF	TRBV7-9	-	TRBJ2-6	-
TGTGCCAGCCACCACGACAGGGAGAATGAGCAGTTCTTC	CASHHDRENEQFF	TRBV2	TRBD1	TRBJ2-1	-
TGCGCCAGCAGCTCCGGGAAAAGCGGGAACACCATATATTTT	CASSSGKSGNTIYF	TRBV5-1	-	TRBJ1-3	-
TGTGCCAGCAGCTTGGGGGATAACTATGGCTACACCTTC	CASSLGDNYGYTF	TRBV5-6	-	TRBJ1-2	-
TGTGCCAGCAGCCCGGGGCAAAGCGGGATGCAGACCCAGTACTTC	CASSPGQSGMQTQYF	TRBV7-2	TRBD2	TRBJ2-5	-
TGTGCCAGCAGCCGGATCGTCGGGGGTACAGATACGCAGTATTTT	CASSRIVGGTDTQYF	TRBV27	-	TRBJ2-3	-
TGTGCCAGCAGTTCATGGACAAGGCTAAGGGATAGCAATCAGCCCCAGCATTTT	CASSSWTRLRDSNQPQHF	TRBV27	-	TRBJ1-5	-
TGTGCCAGCAAGGGGACGGGCGATCAGCCCCAGCATTTT	CASKGTGDQPQHF	TRBV27	-	TRBJ1-5	-
TGTGCCAGCAGTTACTTCACCATCCGGGACGTCTACGAGCAGTACTTC	CASSYFTIRDVYEQYF	TRBV6-2/TRBV6-3	-	TRBJ2-7	-
TGTGCCAGCAGCTTAACAGGCCTCAATCAGCCCCAGCATTTT	CASSLTGLNQPQHF	TRBV7-2	-	TRBJ1-5	-
TGTGCCACCCGGAGGGCAGGGGAGGCCACTGAAGCTTTCTTT	CATRRAGEATEAFF	TRBV24-1	-	TRBJ1-1	-
TGTGCCAGTAGGGCTGAAACGGGGGGAACTAATGAAAAACTGTTTTTT	CASRAETGGTNEKLFF	TRBV27	-	TRBJ1-4	-
TGTGCCAGCAGTGACGACTGGGTGGAGGCTTTCTTT	CASSDDWVEAFF	TRBV6-1	-	TRBJ1-1	-